The clone carrying this T cell receptor (beta chain) was seen repeatedly, ten times or more. No antigen is known for it. The data were taken from a study of regulatory T cells in long-lasting Graves disease. Study-wide points: Less diverse TCR repertoires were seen in persistent Graves' patients than in newly diagnosed ones.

Library construction for TCR beta used iRepertoire HTBI primers and Arm-PCR of CDR3 regions. Each CDR3 protein gets one entry after TCRdb re-called the multiplex PCR reads with MiXCR. The data hold about 350,000 distinct CDR3 sequences, with 16% observed a single time. The CDR3 is made up of 11 amino acids. V lost 1 base and J lost 13, with 10 bases in between. Documented time point: newly diagnosed GD, antithyroid drugs for less than 3 months. Construction of the TCR library relied on RNA isolated from PBMCs. In Xi'an, China, an endocrinology department was the source of patients. The same data also contributed to another study, on T cells in Graves' hyperthyroidism and ophthalmopathy. That investigation notes: Initially, a first-round RT-PCR of the TCR CDR3 employed the HTBI primer set. Most clonotypes expanded in thyroid above 0.001 were likewise present in blood.

This chain uses TRBV12-3 or TRBV12-4 with TRBJ1-1; no firm D call. The clonotype originates from a woman between 18 and 30 years old with Graves disease. Material: peripheral blood mononuclear cells (PBMCs), obtained at new diagnosis, from a patient treated with antithyroid drugs. CDR3 residues: CASSLGGVGFF. In DNA, the CDR3 is TGTGCCAGCAGTTTAGGGGGAGTCGGTTTCTTT.